In this sample, the clone carrying this T cell receptor beta chain turned up a few times. Then a second PCR, running roughly 6 to 11 cycles, was carried out with a sample-barcoded 5' primer and a J-beta primer mix. TCRdb reanalysed the 5' RACE reads using MiXCR and keeps one entry per CDR3 protein. The sample records 750,000 or so distinct CDR3 sequences, roughly 25% being singletons. The data were taken from a study of blood T cells in healthy people across ages. Isolating PBMCs gave at least 6.5 million of these cells per sample. The germline V gene encodes CDR1 SGHTA and CDR2 FQGNSA. V was clipped by 1 base and J by 5 bases; unmatched bases: 8. The CDR3 sequence is 16 residues long. The same specimen was also included in a second study, on T cells of mothers and their children. That source notes: The study found slightly higher but non-significant overlap in related versus unrelated mother-child pairs.

Sequenced input: blood. This TCR derives from a boy between 10 and 17 years old in good health. The gene calls are TRBV7-2 and TRBJ2-5, with TRBD2 identical over 9 bases. The CDR3 nucleotides are TGTGCCAGCAGCTTAGAAGGCGGGAGGGCTCGGGAGACCCAGTACTTC. It encodes CASSLEGGRARETQYF.